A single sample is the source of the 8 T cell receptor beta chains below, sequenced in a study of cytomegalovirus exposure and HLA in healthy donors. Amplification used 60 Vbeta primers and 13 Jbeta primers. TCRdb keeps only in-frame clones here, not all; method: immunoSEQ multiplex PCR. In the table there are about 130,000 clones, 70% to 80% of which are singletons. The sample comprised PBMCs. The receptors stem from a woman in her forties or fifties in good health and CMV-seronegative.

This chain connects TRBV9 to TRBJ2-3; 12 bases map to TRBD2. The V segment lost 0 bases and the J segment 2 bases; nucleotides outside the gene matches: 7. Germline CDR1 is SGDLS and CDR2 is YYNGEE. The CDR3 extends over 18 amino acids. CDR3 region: CASSVGLAGGPNTDTQYF. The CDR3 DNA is TGTGCCAGCAGCGTAGGGCTAGCGGGAGGGCCGAACACAGATACGCAGTATTTT.

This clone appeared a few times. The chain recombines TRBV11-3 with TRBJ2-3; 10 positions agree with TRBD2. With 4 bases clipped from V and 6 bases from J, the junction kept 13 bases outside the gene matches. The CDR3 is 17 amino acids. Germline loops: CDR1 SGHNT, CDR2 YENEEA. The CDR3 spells CASSSDGLAASEDTQYF. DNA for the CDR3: TGTGCCAGCAGCTCAGATGGACTAGCGGCCTCGGAGGATACGCAGTATTTT. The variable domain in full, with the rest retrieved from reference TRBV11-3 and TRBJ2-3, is EAGVVQSPRYKIIEKKQPVAFWCNPISGHNTLYWYLQNLGQGPELLIRYENEEAVDDSQLPKDRFSAERLKGVDSTLKIQPAELGDSAVYLCASSSDGLAASEDTQYFGPGTRLTVL.

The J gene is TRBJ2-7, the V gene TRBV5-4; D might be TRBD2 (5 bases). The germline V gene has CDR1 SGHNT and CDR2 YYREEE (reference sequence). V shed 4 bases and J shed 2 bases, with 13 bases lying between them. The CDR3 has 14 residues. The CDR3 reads CASSPTAVTYEQYF. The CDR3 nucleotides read TGTGCCAGCAGCCCCACAGCGGTAACCTACGAGCAGTACTTC.

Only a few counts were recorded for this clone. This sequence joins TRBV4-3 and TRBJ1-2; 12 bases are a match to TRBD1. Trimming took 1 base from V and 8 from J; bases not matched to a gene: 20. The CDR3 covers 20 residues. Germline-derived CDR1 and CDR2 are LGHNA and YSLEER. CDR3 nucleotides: TGCGCCAGCAGCCAAGGGAGGGGGGCGGGACAGGGGGCCCTTAGGGGAGGCTACACCTTC. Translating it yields CASSQGRGAGQGALRGGYTF.

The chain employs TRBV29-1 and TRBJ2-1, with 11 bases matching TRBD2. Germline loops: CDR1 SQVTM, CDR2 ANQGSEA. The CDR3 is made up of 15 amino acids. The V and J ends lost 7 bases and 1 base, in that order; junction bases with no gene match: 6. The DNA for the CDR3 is TGCAGCGCCGAGACTAGCGGGGATTCCTACAATGAGCAGTTCTTC. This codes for CSAETSGDSYNEQFF.

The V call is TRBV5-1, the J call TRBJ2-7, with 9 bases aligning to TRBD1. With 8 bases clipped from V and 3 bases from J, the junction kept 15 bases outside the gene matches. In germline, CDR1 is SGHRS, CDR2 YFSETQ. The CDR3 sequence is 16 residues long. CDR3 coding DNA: TGCGCCAGTGGACCCGGGACAGGGAATGGAAACTACGAGCAGTACTTC. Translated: CASGPGTGNGNYEQYF.

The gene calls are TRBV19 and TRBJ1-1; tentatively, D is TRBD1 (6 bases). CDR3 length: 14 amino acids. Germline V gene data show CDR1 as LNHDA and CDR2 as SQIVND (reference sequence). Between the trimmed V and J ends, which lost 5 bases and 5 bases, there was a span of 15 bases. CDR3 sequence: CASSLQGLGTEAFF. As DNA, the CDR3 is TGTGCCAGTAGTCTACAGGGATTGGGAACTGAAGCTTTCTTT.

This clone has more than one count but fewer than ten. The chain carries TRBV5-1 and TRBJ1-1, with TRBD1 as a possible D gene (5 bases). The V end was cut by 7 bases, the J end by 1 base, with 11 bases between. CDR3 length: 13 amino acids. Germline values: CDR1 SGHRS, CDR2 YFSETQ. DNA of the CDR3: TGCGCCAGCCTTCTAGGGGAGAACACTGAAGCTTTCTTT. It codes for CASLLGENTEAFF.